The text below deals with one TCR beta chain. The antigen remains undetermined. The sample comes from a study of CXCR3-negative and CXCR3-positive naive CD8 T cells. Study conclusions and caveats: Cryopreservation partially lowered CXCR3 expression, so most assays used fresh PBMCs. Relative to CXCR3-negative naive cells, CXCR3-positive naive cells had more hydrophobic TRB CDR3s.

This CDR3 spans 13 amino acids. Per the germline V gene, CDR1 is SQVTM and CDR2 is ANQGSEA. The authors made the TRB cDNA libraries by 5' RACE using UMI labels. Each CDR3 protein gets one entry in TCRdb, which reprocessed the 5' RACE reads and gives no DNA. This sample's clone table lists fewer than 95,000 distinct CDR3 sequences. The chain employs TRBV29-1 and TRBJ2-5; as DNA is missing, the TRBD1 call by TCRdb cannot be tested. This receptor was obtained from a human donor in good health. Some clones in this sample may be carry-over from other donors' samples. The sequenced sample was naive CXCR3- CD8+ T cells from blood. As for subset: CD45RO-CCR7+CD27+CD95- naive CD8+ T cells lacking CXCR3 (TNR3-). The CDR3 sequence: CSVDPREGETQYF.